The 8 T cell receptor beta chains listed next were all sequenced from one sample in a study of T cell responses to AZD1222 COVID-19 vaccine. Sequenced by immunoSEQ multiplex PCR; TCRdb stores in-frame clones only, minus some. The sample lists about 150,000 clones; about 89% were seen once. The sample was peripheral blood, taken 28 days after the second AZD1222 dose. These receptors were collected from an adult who received the AZD1222 COVID-19 vaccine.

The V call is TRBV2, the J call TRBJ1-2, with D hard to call. V was trimmed by 1 base and J by 4 bases, leaving 10 bases between them. In germline, CDR1 is SNHLY, CDR2 FYNNEI. The CDR3 runs 14 residues. CDR3 sequence reads: CASSEVVGLYGYTF. CDR3 in DNA: TGTGCCAGCAGTGAAGTGGTAGGCCTCTATGGCTACACCTTC.

The chain carries TRBV19 and TRBJ1-6; 8 nucleotides match TRBD1. There are 15 residues in the CDR3. V lost 6 bases, J lost 3 bases, and 4 bases stayed unmatched. Germline V gene lookup returns CDR1 LNHDA and CDR2 SQIVND (reference sequence). The CDR3 reads CASSSGQGYNSPLHF. The CDR3 nucleotides read TGTGCCAGTAGCTCCGGACAGGGCTATAATTCACCCCTCCACTTT.

The V call is TRBV2, the J call TRBJ1-4, with D possibly being TRBD1 (5 bases). CDR1 is SNHLY, CDR2 FYNNEI, per germline. V shed 3 bases and J shed 8 bases, with 10 bases lying between them. This CDR3 has 13 amino acids. CDR3 DNA: TGTGCCAGCAGTGAGGTTCAGGGAGAAAAACTGTTTTTT. Protein: CASSEVQGEKLFF.

This clone was counted a few times. The V and J genes are TRBV6-2 or TRBV6-3 and TRBJ1-2; D is uncertain. CDR3 length equals 11 residues. V shed 6 bases and J shed 5 bases, with 7 bases lying between them. Germline V gene sequence: CDR1 MNHEY, CDR2 SVGEGT. The CDR3 reads CASSPSYGYTF. The CDR3, as DNA: TGTGCCAGCAGCCCAAGTTATGGCTACACCTTC.

The chain combines TRBV28 with TRBJ2-7; D unresolved. This CDR3 has 15 amino acids. Trimming left V 7 bases short and J 0 bases short, with 16 bases between. Germline V gene sequence: CDR1 MDHEN, CDR2 SYDVKM. CDR3 coding DNA: TGTGCCAGCAATGATCCGGGTCGTAACTCCTACGAGCAGTACTTC. It yields the protein CASNDPGRNSYEQYF. The full variable domain, in which reference TRBV28 and TRBJ2-7 provide the parts outside the CDR3, is DVKVTQSSRYLVKRTGEKVFLECVQDMDHENMFWYRQDPGLGLRLIYFSYDVKMKEKGDIPEGYSVSREKKERFSLILESASTNQTSMYLCASNDPGRNSYEQYFGPGTRLTVT.

CDR3 amino acids: CASSLDPGNTIYF. The CDR3 DNA follows: TGTGCCAGCAGCTTGGACCCTGGAAACACCATATATTTT. V and J are TRBV5-4 and TRBJ1-3; D uncertain. The germline V and J ends were trimmed by 0 bases and 2 bases, with 3 bases remaining between them. Germline-derived CDR1 and CDR2 are SGHNT and YYREEE (reference sequence). This CDR3 has 13 amino acids.

V gene TRBV7-9 combines with J gene TRBJ2-1, with D possibly matching TRBD2 (5 bases). The CDR3 is made up of 14 amino acids. Germline V gene lookup returns CDR1 SEHNR and CDR2 FQNEAQ (reference sequence). The V gene lost 5 bases and the J gene lost 7 bases, with 15 bases spanning the gap. DNA for the CDR3: TGTGCCAGCAGCCCATGGACTTGGGGTAATGAGCAGTTCTTC. Protein product: CASSPWTWGNEQFF.

A word on this clone: Other DNA sequences of this sample code for an identical CDR3. V is TRBV4-1 and J is TRBJ1-3; D uncertain. The CDR3 sequence is 17 residues long. Trimming cost V 4 bases and J 0 bases, with 16 bases left between them. The germline V gene encodes CDR1 MGHRA and CDR2 YSYEKL. CDR3: CASSPTGGRNSGNTIYF. The CDR3 DNA reads TGCGCCAGCAGCCCGACCGGTGGACGGAACTCTGGAAACACCATATATTTT.